This T cell receptor (beta chain) was captured in a study of early T cells in non-severe SARS-CoV-2 infection. Study-level information: Chains were unpaired, as sequencing was done on bulk RNA from unsorted whole blood.

This clonotype was counted many times. TCRdb reprocessed the 5' RACE reads with MiXCR, giving one entry per CDR3 protein. Among about 89,000 distinct CDR3 sequences, about 15% were seen once, and the ten largest hold 4.5% to 6.5%. This CDR3 spans 15 amino acids. Per the germline V gene, CDR1 is MGHRA and CDR2 is YSYEKL. V lost 1 base and J lost 1, with 10 bases in between. The receptor comes from an adult who was a healthcare worker with PCR-confirmed SARS-CoV-2 infection or an uninfected control (not recorded which). The chain carries TRBV4-1 and TRBJ2-5, with D possibly being TRBD1 (6 bases). This specimen was whole blood, taken at baseline. CDR3: CASSQVGAIQETQYF. The CDR3 DNA follows: TGCGCCAGCAGCCAAGTGGGGGCTATCCAAGAGACCCAGTACTTC.